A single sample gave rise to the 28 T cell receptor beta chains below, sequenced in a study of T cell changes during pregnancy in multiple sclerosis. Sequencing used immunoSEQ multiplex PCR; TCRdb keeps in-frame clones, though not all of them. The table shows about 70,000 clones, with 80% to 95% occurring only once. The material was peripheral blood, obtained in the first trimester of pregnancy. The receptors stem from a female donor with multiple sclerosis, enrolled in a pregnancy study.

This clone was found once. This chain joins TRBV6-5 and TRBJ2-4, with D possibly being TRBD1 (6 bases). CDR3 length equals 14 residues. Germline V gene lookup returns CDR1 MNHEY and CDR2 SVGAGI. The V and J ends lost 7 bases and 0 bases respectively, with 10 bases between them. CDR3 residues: CASNARGAKNIQYF. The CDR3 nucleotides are TGTGCCAGCAACGCCAGGGGAGCCAAAAACATTCAGTACTTC.

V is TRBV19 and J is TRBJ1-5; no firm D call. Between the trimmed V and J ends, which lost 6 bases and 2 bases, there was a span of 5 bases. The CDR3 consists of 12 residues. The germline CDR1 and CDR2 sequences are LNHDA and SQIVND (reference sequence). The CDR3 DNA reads TGTGCCAGTAGGAGGGGCAATCAGCCCCAGCATTTT. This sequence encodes CASRRGNQPQHF.

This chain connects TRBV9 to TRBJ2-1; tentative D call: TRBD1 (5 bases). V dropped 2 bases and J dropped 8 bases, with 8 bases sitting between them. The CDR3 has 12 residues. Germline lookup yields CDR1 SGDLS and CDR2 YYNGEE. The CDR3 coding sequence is TGTGCCAGCAGCGTTAGGGGTGATGAGCAGTTCTTC. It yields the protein CASSVRGDEQFF.

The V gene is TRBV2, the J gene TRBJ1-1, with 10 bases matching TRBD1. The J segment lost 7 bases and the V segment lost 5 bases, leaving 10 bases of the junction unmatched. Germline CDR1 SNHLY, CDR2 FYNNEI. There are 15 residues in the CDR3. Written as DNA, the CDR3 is TGTGCCAGCAGTTCTCCGGGACAGGGGATGGGTGAAGCTTTCTTT. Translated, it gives CASSSPGQGMGEAFF.

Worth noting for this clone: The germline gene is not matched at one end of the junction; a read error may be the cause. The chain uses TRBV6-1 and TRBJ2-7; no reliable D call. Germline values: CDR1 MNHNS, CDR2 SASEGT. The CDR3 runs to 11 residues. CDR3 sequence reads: CASREVREQYF. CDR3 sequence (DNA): TGTGCCAGCAGGGAAGTGCGCGAGCAGTACTTC.

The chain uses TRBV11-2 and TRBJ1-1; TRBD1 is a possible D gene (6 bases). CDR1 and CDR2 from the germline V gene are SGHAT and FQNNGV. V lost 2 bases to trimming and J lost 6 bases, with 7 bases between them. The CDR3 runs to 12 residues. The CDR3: CASSLTGPEAFF. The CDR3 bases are TGTGCCAGCAGCTTAACAGGGCCTGAAGCTTTCTTT.

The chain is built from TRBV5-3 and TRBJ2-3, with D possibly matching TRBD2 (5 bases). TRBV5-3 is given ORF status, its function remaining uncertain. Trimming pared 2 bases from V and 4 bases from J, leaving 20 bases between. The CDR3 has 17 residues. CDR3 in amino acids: CARSFSSWTFASDTQYF. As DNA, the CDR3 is TGTGCCAGAAGCTTCTCTTCTTGGACTTTTGCCTCAGATACGCAGTATTTT.

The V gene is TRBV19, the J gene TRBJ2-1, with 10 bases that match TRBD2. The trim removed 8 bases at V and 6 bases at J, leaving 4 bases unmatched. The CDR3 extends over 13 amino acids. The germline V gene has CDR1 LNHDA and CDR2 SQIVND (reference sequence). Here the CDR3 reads CASRLAGVNEQFF. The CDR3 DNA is TGTGCCAGTCGACTAGCGGGCGTCAATGAGCAGTTCTTC.

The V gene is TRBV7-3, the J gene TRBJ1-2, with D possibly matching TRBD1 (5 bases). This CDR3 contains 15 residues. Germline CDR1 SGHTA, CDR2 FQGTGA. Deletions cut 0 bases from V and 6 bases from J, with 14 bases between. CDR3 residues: CASSLTGGSADGYTF. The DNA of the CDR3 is TGTGCCAGCAGCTTAACGGGGGGGTCCGCAGATGGCTACACCTTC.

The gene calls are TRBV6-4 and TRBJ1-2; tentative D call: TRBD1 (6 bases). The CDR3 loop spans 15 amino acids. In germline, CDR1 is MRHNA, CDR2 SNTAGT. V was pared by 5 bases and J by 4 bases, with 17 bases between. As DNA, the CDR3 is TGTGCCAGCAGTCCTGGGACAACATCTTTCTATGGCTACACCTTC. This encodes CASSPGTTSFYGYTF.

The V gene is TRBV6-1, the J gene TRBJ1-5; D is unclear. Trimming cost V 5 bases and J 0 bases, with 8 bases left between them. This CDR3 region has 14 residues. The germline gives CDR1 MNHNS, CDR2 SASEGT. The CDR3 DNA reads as TGTGCCAGCAGTCCAACTTATAGCAATCAGCCCCAGCATTTT. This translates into CASSPTYSNQPQHF.

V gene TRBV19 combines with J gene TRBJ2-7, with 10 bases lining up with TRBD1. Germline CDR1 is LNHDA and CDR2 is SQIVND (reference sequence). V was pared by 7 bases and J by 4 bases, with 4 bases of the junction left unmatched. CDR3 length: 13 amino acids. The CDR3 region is CASTGDRGYEQYF. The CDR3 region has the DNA TGTGCCAGTACGGGGGACAGGGGTTACGAGCAGTACTTC.

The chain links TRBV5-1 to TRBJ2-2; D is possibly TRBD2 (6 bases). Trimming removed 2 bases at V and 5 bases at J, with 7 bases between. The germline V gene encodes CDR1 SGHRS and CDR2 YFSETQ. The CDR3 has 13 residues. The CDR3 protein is CASSFAGTGELFF. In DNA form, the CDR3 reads TGCGCCAGCAGCTTTGCGGGAACCGGGGAGCTGTTTTTT.

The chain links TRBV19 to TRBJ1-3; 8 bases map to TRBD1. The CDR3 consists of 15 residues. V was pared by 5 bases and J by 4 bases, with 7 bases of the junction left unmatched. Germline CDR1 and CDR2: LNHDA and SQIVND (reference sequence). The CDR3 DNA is TGTGCCAGTAGTGCGACAGGGGAGCACGGAAACACCATATATTTT. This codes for CASSATGEHGNTIYF.

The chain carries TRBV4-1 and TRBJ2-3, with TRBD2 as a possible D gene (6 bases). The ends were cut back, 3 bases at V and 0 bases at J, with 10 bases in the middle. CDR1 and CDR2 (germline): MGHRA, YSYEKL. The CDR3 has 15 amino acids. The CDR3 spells CASSQRSGSTDTQYF. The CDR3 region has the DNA TGCGCCAGCAGCCAGAGGAGCGGGAGCACAGATACGCAGTATTTT.

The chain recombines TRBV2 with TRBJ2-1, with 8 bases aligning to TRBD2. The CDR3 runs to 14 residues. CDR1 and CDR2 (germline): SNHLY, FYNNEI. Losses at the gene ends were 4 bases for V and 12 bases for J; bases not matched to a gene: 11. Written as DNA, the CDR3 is TGTGCCAGCAGTGGGAGACCGGGACTAGGGGTGCAGTTCTTC. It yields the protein CASSGRPGLGVQFF. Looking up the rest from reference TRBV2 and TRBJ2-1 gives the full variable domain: EPEVTQTPSHQVTQMGQEVILRCVPISNHLYFYWYRQILGQKVEFLVSFYNNEISEKSEIFDDQFSVERPDGSNFTLKIRSTKLEDSAMYFCASSGRPGLGVQFFGPGTRLTVL.

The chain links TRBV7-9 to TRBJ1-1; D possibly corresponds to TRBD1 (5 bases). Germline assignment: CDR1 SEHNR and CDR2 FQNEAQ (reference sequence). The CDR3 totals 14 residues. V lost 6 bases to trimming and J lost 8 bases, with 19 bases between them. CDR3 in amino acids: CASSSQILRTEAFF. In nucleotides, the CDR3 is TGTGCCAGCAGTTCTCAGATCCTTCGGACAGAAGCTTTCTTT.

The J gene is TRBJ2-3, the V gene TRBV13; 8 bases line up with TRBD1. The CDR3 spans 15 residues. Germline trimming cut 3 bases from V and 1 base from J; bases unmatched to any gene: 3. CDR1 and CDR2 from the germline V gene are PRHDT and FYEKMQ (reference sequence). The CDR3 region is CASSFPGQGTDTQYF. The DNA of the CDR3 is TGTGCCAGCAGCTTCCCGGGACAGGGCACAGATACGCAGTATTTT.

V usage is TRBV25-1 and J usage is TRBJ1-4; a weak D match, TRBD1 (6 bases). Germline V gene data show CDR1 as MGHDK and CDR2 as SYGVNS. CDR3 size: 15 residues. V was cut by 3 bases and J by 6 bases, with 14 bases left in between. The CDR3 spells CASSELDSRYEKLFF. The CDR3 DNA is TGTGCCAGCAGTGAGCTGGACAGTCGTTATGAAAAACTGTTTTTT.

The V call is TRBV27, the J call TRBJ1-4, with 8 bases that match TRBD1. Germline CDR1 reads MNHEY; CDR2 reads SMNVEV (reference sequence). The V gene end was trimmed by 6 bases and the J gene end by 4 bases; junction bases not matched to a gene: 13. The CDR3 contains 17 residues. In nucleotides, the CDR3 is TGTGCCAGCAGCGGCCGTAGACAGGGGTCCCTTAATGAAAAACTGTTTTTT. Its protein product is CASSGRRQGSLNEKLFF.

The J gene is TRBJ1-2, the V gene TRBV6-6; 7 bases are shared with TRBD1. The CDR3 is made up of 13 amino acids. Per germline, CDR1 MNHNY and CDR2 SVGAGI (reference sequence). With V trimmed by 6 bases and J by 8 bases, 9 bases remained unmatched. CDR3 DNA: TGTGCCAGCAGCCCGGGACAGTCCTTAGGCTACACCTTC. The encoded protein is CASSPGQSLGYTF.

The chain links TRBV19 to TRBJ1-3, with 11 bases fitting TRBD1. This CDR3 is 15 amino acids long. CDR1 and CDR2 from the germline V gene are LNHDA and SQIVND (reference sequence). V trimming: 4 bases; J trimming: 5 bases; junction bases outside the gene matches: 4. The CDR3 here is CASSSGTGGRNTIYF. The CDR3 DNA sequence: TGTGCCAGTAGTAGCGGGACAGGGGGTCGAAACACCATATATTTT.

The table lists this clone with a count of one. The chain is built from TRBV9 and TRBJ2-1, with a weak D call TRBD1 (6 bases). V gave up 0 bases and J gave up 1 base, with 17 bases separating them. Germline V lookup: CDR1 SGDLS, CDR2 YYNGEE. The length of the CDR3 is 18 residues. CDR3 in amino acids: CASSVGGRGIWSYNEQFF. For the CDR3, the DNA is TGTGCCAGCAGCGTAGGCGGCAGGGGAATTTGGTCCTACAATGAGCAGTTCTTC.

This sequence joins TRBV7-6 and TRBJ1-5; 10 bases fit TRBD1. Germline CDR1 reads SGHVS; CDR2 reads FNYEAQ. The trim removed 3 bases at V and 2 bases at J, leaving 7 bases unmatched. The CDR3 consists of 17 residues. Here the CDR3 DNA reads TGTGCCAGCAGCTTGGGACAGGGGAACCGGGGCAATCAGCCCCAGCATTTT. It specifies CASSLGQGNRGNQPQHF.

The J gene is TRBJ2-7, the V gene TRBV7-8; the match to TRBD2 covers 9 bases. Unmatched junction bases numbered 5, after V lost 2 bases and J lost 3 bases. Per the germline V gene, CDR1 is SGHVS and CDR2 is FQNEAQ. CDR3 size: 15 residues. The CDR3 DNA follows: TGTGCCAGCAGCTTAAGGAGCGGGGGGTTCTACGAGCAGTACTTC. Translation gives CASSLRSGGFYEQYF.

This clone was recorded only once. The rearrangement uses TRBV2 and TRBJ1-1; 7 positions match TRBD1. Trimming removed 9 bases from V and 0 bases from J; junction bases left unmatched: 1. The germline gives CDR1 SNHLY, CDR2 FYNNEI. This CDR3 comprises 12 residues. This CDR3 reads CARGQVNTEAFF. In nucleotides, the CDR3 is TGTGCCAGAGGACAGGTGAACACTGAAGCTTTCTTT.

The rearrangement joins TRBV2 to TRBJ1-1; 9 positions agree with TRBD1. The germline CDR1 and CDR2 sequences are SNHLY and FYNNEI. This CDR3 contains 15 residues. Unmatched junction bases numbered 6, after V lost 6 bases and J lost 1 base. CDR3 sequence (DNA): TGTGCCAGCAGCAAAGACAGGGGGTGGAACACTGAAGCTTTCTTT. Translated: CASSKDRGWNTEAFF. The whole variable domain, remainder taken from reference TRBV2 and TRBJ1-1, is EPEVTQTPSHQVTQMGQEVILRCVPISNHLYFYWYRQILGQKVEFLVSFYNNEISEKSEIFDDQFSVERPDGSNFTLKIRSTKLEDSAMYFCASSKDRGWNTEAFFGQGTRLTVV.

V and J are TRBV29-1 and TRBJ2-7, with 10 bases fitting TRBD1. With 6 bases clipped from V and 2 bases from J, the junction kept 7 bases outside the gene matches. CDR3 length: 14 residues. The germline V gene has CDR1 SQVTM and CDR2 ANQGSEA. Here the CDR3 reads CSVVGQGGPYEQYF. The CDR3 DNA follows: TGCAGCGTAGTAGGACAGGGGGGACCCTACGAGCAGTACTTC.